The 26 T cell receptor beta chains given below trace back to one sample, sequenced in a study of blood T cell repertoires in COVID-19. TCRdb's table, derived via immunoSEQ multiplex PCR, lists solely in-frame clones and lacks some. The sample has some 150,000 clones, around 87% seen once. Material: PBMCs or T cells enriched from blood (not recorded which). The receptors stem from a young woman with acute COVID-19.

The DNA of the CDR3 is TGTGCCAGCAGCGCGAGGACAGGGCGGTTGCAGCCCCAGCATTTT. Translated: CASSARTGRLQPQHF. The V gene is TRBV7-8, the J gene TRBJ1-5; 8 bases fit TRBD1. CDR1 is SGHVS, CDR2 FQNEAQ, per germline. This CDR3 contains 15 residues. The V segment lost 5 bases and the J segment 7 bases; nucleotides outside the gene matches: 10.

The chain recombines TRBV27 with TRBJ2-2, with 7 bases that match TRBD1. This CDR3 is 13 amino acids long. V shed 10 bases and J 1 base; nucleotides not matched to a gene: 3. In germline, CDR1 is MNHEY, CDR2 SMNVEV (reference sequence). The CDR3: CANRDRNTGELFF. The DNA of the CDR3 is TGTGCCAACCGGGACAGGAACACCGGGGAGCTGTTTTTT.

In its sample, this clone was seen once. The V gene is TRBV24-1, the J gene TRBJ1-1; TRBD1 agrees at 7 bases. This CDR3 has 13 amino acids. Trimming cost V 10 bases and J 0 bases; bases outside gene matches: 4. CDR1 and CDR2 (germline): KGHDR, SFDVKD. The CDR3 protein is CATVGQMNTEAFF. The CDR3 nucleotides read TGTGCCACGGTGGGACAGATGAACACTGAAGCTTTCTTT.

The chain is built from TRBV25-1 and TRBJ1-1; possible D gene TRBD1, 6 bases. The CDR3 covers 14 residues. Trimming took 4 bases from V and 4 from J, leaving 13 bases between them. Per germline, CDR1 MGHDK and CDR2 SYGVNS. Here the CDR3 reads CASSVQGSVTEAFF. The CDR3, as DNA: TGTGCCAGCAGTGTTCAGGGGTCCGTCACTGAAGCTTTCTTT.

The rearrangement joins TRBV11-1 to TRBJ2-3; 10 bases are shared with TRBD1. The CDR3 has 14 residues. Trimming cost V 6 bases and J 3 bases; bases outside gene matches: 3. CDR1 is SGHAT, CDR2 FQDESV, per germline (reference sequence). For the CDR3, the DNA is TGTGCCAGCAGACGGGACAGGGGAACAGATACGCAGTATTTT. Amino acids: CASRRDRGTDTQYF.

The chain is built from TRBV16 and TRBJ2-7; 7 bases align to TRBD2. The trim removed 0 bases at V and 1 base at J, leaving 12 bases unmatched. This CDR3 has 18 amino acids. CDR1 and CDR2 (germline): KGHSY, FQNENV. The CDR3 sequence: CASSQSIGLADLSYEQYF. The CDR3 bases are TGTGCCAGCAGCCAATCGATAGGGCTAGCGGATTTATCCTACGAGCAGTACTTC.

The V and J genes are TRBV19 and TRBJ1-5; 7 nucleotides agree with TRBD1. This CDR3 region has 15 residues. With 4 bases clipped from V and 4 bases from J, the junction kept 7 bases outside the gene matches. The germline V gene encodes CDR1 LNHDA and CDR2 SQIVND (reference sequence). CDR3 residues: CASSTRSGQNQPQHF. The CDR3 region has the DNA TGTGCCAGTAGTACGCGATCGGGACAGAATCAGCCCCAGCATTTT.

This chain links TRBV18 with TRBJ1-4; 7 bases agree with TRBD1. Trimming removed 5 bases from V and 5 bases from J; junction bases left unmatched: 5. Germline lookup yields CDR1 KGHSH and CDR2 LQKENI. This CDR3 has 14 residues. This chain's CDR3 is CASSTQGSNEKLFF. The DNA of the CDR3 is TGTGCCAGCTCAACACAGGGGTCAAATGAAAAACTGTTTTTT.

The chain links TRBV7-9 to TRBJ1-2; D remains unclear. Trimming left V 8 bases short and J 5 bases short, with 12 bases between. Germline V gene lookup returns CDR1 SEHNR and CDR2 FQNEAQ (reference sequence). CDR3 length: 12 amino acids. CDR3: CASGKDSYGYTF. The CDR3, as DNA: TGTGCCAGCGGAAAGGACTCTTATGGCTACACCTTC.

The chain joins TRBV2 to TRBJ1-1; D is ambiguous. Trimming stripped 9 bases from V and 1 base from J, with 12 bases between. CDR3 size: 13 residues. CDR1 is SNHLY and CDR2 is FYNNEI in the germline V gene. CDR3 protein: CASLFGANTEAFF. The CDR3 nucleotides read TGTGCCAGTCTCTTTGGAGCGAACACTGAAGCTTTCTTT.

The CDR3 here is CASSTAGTGGETQYF. Written as DNA, the CDR3 is TGTGCCAGCAGCACCGCCGGGACAGGGGGAGAGACCCAGTACTTC. The chain joins TRBV7-2 to TRBJ2-5; 11 nucleotides line up with TRBD1. The V gene end was trimmed by 5 bases and the J gene end by 4 bases; junction bases not matched to a gene: 6. This CDR3 contains 15 residues. CDR1 is SGHTA and CDR2 is FQGNSA in the germline V gene.

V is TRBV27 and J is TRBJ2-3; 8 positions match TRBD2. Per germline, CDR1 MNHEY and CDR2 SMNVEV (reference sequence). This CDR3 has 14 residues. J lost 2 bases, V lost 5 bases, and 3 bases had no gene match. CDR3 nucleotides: TGTGCCAGCAGTCCACTAGCGGCCACAGATACGCAGTATTTT. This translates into CASSPLAATDTQYF.

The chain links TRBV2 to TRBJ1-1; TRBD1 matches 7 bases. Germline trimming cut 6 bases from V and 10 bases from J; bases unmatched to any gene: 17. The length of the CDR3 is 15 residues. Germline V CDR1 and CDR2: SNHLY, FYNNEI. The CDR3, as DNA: TGTGCCAGCAGCGGATCAGGGGGATTTACAGCGGTAGCTTTCTTT. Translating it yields CASSGSGGFTAVAFF. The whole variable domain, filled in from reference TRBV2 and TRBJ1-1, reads EPEVTQTPSHQVTQMGQEVILRCVPISNHLYFYWYRQILGQKVEFLVSFYNNEISEKSEIFDDQFSVERPDGSNFTLKIRSTKLEDSAMYFCASSGSGGFTAVAFFGQGTRLTVV.

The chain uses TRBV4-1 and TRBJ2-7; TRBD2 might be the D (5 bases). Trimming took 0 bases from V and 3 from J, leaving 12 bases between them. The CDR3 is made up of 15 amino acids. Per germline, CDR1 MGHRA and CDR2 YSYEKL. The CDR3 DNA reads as TGCGCCAGCAGCCAAGATCTATCCGGACTCTACGAGCAGTACTTC. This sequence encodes CASSQDLSGLYEQYF.

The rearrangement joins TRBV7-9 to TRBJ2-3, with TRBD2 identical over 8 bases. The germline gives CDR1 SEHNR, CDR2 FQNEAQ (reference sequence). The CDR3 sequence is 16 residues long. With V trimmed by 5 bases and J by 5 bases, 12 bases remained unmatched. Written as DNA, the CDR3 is TGTGCCAGCAGCCACTCGGTCACGGGAGGGGAAGATACGCAGTATTTT. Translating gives CASSHSVTGGEDTQYF. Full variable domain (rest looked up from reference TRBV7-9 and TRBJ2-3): DTGVSQNPRHKITKRGQNVTFRCDPISEHNRLYWYRQTLGQGPEFLTYFQNEAQLEKSRLLSDRFSAERPKGSFSTLEIQRTEQGDSAMYLCASSHSVTGGEDTQYFGPGTRLTVL.

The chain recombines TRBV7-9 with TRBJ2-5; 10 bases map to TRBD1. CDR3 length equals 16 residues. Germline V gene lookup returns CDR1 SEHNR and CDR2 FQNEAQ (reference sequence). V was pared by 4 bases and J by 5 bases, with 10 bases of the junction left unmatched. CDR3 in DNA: TGTGCCAGCAGCTCCGGGACAGGGGCGCAAGTGGAGACCCAGTACTTC. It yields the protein CASSSGTGAQVETQYF.

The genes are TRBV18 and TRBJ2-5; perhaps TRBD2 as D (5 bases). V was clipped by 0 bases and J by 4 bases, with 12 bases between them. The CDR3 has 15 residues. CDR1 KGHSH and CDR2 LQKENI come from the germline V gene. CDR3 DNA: TGTGCCAGCTCACCACCGGGGAGTAACCGAGAGACCCAGTACTTC. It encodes CASSPPGSNRETQYF.

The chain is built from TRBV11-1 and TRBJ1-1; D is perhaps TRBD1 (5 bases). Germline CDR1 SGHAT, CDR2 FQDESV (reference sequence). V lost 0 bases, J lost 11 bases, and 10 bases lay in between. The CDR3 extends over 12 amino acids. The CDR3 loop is CASSLAGATAFF. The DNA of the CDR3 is TGTGCCAGCAGCTTAGCTGGGGCCACGGCTTTCTTT.

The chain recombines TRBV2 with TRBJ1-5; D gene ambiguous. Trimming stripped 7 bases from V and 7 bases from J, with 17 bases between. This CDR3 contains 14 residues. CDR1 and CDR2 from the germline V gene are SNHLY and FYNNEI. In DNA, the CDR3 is TGTGCCAGCAAAAACCCTGGCTTCCTCCAGCCCCAGCATTTT. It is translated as CASKNPGFLQPQHF.

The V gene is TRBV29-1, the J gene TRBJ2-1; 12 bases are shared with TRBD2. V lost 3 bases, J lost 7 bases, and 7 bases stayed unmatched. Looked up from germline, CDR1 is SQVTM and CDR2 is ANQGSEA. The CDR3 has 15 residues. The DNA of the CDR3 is TGCAGCGTTGACAAGGGACTAGCGGGTGGAAATGAGCAGTTCTTC. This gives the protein CSVDKGLAGGNEQFF.

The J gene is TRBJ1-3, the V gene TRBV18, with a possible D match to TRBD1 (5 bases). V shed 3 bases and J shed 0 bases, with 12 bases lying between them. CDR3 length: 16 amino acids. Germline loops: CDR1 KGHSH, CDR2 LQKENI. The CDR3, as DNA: TGTGCCAGCTCACCCACAGGAGTAAGCTCTGGAAACACCATATATTTT. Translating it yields CASSPTGVSSGNTIYF.

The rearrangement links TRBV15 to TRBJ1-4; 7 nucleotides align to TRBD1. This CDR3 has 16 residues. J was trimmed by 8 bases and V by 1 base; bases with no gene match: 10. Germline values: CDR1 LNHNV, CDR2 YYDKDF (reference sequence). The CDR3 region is CATSRGQGDGEEKLFF. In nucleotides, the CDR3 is TGTGCCACCAGCAGAGGACAGGGTGATGGTGAGGAAAAACTGTTTTTT.

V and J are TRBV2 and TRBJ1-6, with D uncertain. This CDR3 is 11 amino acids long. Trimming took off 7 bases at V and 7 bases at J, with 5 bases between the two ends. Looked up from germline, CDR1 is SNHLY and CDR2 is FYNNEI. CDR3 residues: CASMRNSPLHF. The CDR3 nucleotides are TGTGCCAGCATGAGAAATTCACCCCTCCACTTT.

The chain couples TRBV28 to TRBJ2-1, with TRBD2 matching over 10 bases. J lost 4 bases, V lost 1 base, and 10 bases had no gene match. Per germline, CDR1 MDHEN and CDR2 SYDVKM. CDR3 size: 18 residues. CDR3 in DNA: TGTGCCAGCAGTTTATCTAGCGGGAGTGGGATACGTTACAATGAGCAGTTCTTC. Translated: CASSLSSGSGIRYNEQFF.

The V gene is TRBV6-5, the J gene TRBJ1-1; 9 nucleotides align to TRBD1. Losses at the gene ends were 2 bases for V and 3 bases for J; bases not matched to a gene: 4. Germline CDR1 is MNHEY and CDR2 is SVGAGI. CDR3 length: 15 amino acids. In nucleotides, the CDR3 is TGTGCCAGCAGTTACCCTGGACAGGGGTACACTGAAGCTTTCTTT. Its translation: CASSYPGQGYTEAFF.

CDR3 bases: TGTGCCAGCAGCTTAGGGGGGGGAAACCAAGAGACCCAGTACTTC. Amino acid sequence: CASSLGGGNQETQYF. V usage is TRBV5-4 and J usage is TRBJ2-5, with D tentatively TRBD2 (7 bases). Per the germline V gene, CDR1 is SGHNT and CDR2 is YYREEE (reference sequence). The CDR3 has 15 residues. Trimming left V 2 bases short and J 0 bases short, with 11 bases between.